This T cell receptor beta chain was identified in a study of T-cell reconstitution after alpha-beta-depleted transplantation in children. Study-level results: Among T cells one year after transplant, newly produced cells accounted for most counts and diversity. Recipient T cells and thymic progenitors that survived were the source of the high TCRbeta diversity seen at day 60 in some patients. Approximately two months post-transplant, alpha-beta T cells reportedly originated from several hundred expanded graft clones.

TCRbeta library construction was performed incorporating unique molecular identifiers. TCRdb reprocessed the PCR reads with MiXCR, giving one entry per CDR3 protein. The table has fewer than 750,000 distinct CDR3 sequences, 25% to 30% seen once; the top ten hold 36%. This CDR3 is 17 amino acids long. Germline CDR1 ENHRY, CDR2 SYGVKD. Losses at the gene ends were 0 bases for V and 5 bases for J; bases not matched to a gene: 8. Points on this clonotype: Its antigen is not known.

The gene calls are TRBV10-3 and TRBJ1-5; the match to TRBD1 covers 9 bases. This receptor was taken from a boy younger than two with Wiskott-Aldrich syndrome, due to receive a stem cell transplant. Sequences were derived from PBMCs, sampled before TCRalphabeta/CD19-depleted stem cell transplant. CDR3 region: CAISESSTGGEDQPQHF. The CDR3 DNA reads TGTGCCATCAGTGAGTCGTCGACAGGGGGGGAGGATCAGCCCCAGCATTTT.